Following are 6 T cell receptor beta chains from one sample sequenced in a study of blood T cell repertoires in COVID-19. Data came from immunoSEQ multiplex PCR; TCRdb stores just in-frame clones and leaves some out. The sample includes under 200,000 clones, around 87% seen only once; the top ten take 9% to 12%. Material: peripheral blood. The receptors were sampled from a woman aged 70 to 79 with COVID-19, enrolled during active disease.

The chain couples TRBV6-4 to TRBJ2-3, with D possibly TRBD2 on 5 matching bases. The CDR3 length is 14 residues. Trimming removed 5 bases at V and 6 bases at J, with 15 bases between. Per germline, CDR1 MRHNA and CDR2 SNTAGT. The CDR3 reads CASSRPIRGDTQYF. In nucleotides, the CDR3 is TGTGCCAGCAGTCGCCCGATACGCGGGGATACGCAGTATTTT.

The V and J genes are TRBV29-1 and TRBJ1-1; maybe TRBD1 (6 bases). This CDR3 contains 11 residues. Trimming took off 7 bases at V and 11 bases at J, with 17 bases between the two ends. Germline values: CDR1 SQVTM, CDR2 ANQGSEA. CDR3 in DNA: TGCAGCGCCGAGGGGGGAGGGGGTGCTTTCTTT. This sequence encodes CSAEGGGGAFF.

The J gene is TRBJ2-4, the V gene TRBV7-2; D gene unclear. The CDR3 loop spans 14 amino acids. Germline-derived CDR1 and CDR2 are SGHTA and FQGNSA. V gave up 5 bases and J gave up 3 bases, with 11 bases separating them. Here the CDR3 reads CASSQEDFKNIQYF. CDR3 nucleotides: TGTGCCAGCAGCCAAGAGGATTTCAAAAACATTCAGTACTTC.

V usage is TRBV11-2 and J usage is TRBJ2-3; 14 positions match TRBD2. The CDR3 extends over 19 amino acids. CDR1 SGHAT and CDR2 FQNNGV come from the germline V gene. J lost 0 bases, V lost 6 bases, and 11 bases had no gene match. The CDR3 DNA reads TGTGCCAGCAGAAGACTTGGACTAGCGGGGGGACCAAGCACAGATACGCAGTATTTT. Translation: CASRRLGLAGGPSTDTQYF.

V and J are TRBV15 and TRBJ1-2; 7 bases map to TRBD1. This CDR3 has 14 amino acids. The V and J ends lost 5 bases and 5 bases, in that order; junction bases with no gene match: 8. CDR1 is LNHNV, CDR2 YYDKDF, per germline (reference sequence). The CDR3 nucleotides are TGTGCCACCAGCCCCGGGACAGCGGATTATGGCTACACCTTC. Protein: CATSPGTADYGYTF.

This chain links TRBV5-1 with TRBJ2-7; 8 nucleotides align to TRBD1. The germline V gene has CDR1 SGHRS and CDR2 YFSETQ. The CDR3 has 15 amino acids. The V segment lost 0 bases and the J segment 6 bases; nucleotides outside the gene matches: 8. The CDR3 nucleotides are TGCGCCAGCAGCTTGGAGGCAGGGGGCATGAGCGAGCAGTACTTC. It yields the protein CASSLEAGGMSEQYF.